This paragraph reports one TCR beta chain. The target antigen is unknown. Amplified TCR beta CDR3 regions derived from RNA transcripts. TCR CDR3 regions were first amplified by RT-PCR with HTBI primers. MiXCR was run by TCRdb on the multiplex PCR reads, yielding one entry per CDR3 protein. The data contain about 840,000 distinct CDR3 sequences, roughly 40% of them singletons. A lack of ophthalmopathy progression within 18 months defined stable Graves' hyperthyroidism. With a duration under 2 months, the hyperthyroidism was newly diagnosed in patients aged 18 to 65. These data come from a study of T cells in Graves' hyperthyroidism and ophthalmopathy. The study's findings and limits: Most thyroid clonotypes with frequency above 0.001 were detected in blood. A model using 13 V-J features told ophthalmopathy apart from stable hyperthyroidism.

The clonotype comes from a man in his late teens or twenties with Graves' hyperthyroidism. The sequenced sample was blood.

The CDR3 DNA sequence: TGTGCCAGCAGTTCGAGAGGGAGGCATGGCTACACCTTC. This codes for CASSSRGRHGYTF. V is TRBV25-1 and J is TRBJ1-2; D gene ambiguous. The V end was cut by 5 bases, the J end by 6 bases, with 13 bases between. Germline CDR1 MGHDK, CDR2 SYGVNS. CDR3 size: 13 residues.